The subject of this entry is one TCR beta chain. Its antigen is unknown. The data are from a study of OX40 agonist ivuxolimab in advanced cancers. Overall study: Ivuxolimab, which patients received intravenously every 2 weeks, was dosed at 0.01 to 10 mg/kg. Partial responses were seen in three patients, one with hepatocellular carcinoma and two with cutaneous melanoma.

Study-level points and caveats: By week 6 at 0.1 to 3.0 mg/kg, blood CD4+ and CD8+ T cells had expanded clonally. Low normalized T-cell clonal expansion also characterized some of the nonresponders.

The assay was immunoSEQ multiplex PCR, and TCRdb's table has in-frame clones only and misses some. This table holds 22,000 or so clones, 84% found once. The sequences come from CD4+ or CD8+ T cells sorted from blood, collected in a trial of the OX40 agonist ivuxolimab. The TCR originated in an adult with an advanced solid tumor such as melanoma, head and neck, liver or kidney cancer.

CDR3 sequence reads: CASSLWVSGLAGISSYNEQFF. For the CDR3, the DNA is TGCGCCAGCAGCTTGTGGGTGTCGGGACTAGCGGGGATAAGCTCCTACAATGAGCAGTTCTTC. The J gene is TRBJ2-1, the V gene TRBV5-1, with TRBD2 identical over 13 bases. Germline trimming cut 1 base from V and 0 bases from J; bases unmatched to any gene: 13. Germline assignment: CDR1 SGHRS and CDR2 YFSETQ. This CDR3 is built from 21 residues. Using reference TRBV5-1 and TRBJ2-1 for the parts outside the CDR3, the full variable domain is KAGVTQTPRYLIKTRGQQVTLSCSPISGHRSVSWYQQTPGQGLQFLFEYFSETQRNKGNFPGRFSGRQFSNSRSEMNVSTLELGDSALYLCASSLWVSGLAGISSYNEQFFGPGTRLTVL.